This TCR beta chain was profiled in a study of graft-versus-host responses after intestinal transplantation. Study-level information: Isolated intestinal, liver-intestinal, or multivisceral transplants were what recipients had. Uniformly, recipients were administered anti-thymocyte globulin induction with subsequent tacrolimus and steroids for 2 to 3 years.

V shed 2 bases and J shed 3 bases, with 12 bases lying between them. The CDR3 spans 15 residues. The germline V gene encodes CDR1 MNHEY and CDR2 SVGAGI. Clones were sequenced by immunoSEQ multiplex PCR, and TCRdb holds only the in-frame ones, with some missing. Altogether more than 12,000 clones are present, roughly 28% being singletons, with the ten largest covering over 3.5%. Researchers placed 200,000 CFSE-labeled responder cells in culture with 200,000 irradiated, violet-dye-labeled stimulator cells. Upon completion of the reaction, proliferating CFSE-low responders, both CD3+CD4+ and CD3+CD8+, were sorted. By share of the sample, this clone is medium-sized.

The chain employs TRBV6-5 and TRBJ2-3; no clear D gene. This sequence originates from a human patient who received an intestinal transplant. The specimen comprised alloreactive CD4+ T cells from a mixed lymphocyte reaction culture, sampled before intestinal transplant. The subset is: CFSE-low proliferating T cells sorted from roughly six-day pre-transplant mixed lymphocyte reaction (GvH or HvG direction). This chain's CDR3 is CASSYRRVSTDTQYF. The CDR3 bases are TGTGCCAGCAGTTACAGGCGAGTATCGACAGATACGCAGTATTTT.